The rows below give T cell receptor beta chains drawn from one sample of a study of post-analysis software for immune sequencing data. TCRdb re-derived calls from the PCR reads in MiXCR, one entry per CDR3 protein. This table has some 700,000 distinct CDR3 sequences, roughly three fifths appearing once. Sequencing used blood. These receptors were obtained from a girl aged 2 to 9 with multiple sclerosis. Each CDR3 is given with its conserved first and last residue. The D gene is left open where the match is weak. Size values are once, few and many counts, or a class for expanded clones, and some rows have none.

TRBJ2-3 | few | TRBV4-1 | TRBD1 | TGCGCCAGCAGCCAAGAGCCTGGGACAGGGGCGACAGATACGCAGTATTTT | CASSQEPGTGATDTQYF
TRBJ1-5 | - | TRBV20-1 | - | TGCAGTGCTAGTGCGGTCTCGGGGGATCAGCCCCAGCATTTT | CSASAVSGDQPQHF
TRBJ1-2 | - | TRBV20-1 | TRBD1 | TGCAGTGCTAAGTCAGGGGGGGGTGCTGCGGTGGGCTACACCTTC | CSAKSGGGAAVGYTF
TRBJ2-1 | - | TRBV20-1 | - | TGCAGTGCTAGGGGGGATCCCAGTGAGCAGTTCTTC | CSARGDPSEQFF
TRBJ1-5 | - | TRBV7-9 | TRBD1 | TGTGCCAGCAGCCCCGACAGGGGGTCCGGCCGGCAGCCCCAGCATTTT | CASSPDRGSGRQPQHF
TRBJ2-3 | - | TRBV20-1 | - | TGCGTCCCGGGCCCCCGGGCCCCAGATACGCAGTATTTT | CVPGPRAPDTQYF
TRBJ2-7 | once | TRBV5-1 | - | TGCGCCAGCAGCTTGGAGGGGTTCGAGCAGTACTTC | CASSLEGFEQYF
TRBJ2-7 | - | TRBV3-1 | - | TGTGCCAGCAGCCAAGGGCCGGGACTCGTCTCCTACGAGCAGTACTTC | CASSQGPGLVSYEQYF
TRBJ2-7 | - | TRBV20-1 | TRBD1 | TGCAGTGCTGGAGGACAGGGGGGAACCTACGAGCAGTACTTC | CSAGGQGGTYEQYF
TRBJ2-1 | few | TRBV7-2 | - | TGTGCCAGCAGCTTAAGCGTCCACAATGAGCAGTTCTTC | CASSLSVHNEQFF